A selection of T cell receptor beta chains follows, all from one sample in a study of intratumoral heterogeneity in liver cancer. The data were produced by immunoSEQ multiplex PCR, yet TCRdb's version contains in-frame clones alone and is incomplete. The sample carries approximately 20,000 clones, around 67% recorded once. The source material was tumor-adjacent normal tissue, sampled before any cancer treatment. The source of these receptors is a woman between 65 and 79 years old with hepatocellular carcinoma. The CDR3 runs from the conserved cysteine through the conserved F or W. D genes are given only for firm matches. Rows give clone size only sometimes, using once, few, many, or a class for an expanded clone.

d_call: .
clone_size: .
j_call: TRBJ1-1
v_call: TRBV4-2
cdr3_aa: CASSQEQGKAFF
cdr3_nt: TGTGCCAGCAGCCAAGAACAGGGTAAAGCTTTCTTT

d_call: .
clone_size: once
j_call: TRBJ2-7
v_call: TRBV9
cdr3_aa: CASSPGHRAEIDEQYF
cdr3_nt: TGTGCCAGCAGCCCAGGACACAGGGCTGAAATCGACGAGCAGTACTTC

d_call: .
clone_size: .
j_call: TRBJ2-7
v_call: TRBV7-2
cdr3_aa: CASSLRGERYEQYF
cdr3_nt: TGTGCCAGCAGCTTAAGGGGGGAGAGGTACGAGCAGTACTTC

d_call: .
clone_size: few
j_call: TRBJ2-7
v_call: TRBV10-3
cdr3_aa: CAISPGQSEQYF
cdr3_nt: TGTGCCATCAGCCCCGGACAGTCCGAGCAGTACTTC

d_call: TRBD2
clone_size: .
j_call: TRBJ2-1
v_call: TRBV7-6
cdr3_aa: CASSLTFFTSGGGGEQFF
cdr3_nt: TGTGCCAGCAGCTTAACGTTTTTTACTAGCGGGGGAGGAGGTGAGCAGTTCTTC

d_call: TRBD2
clone_size: .
j_call: TRBJ2-3
v_call: TRBV28
cdr3_aa: CASSSHVLAADTQYF
cdr3_nt: TGTGCCAGCAGTTCCCATGTACTAGCGGCAGATACGCAGTATTTT

d_call: TRBD2
clone_size: .
j_call: TRBJ2-2
v_call: TRBV3-1/TRBV3-2
cdr3_aa: CASTTRLAGLGTGELFF
cdr3_nt: TGTGCCAGCACCACTAGACTAGCGGGGTTGGGCACCGGGGAGCTGTTTTTT

d_call: TRBD1
clone_size: .
j_call: TRBJ1-1
v_call: TRBV28
cdr3_aa: CASSFSGTGGLAEAFF
cdr3_nt: TGTGCCAGCAGTTTCTCCGGGACAGGGGGCTTGGCTGAAGCTTTCTTT

d_call: TRBD1
clone_size: .
j_call: TRBJ1-6
v_call: TRBV29-1
cdr3_aa: CSVKQGAAYNSPLHF
cdr3_nt: TGCAGCGTAAAACAGGGGGCTGCCTATAATTCACCCCTCCACTTT

d_call: TRBD2
clone_size: .
j_call: TRBJ2-2
v_call: TRBV2
cdr3_aa: CASSERGSGQPGELFF
cdr3_nt: TGTGCCAGCAGTGAAAGGGGTAGCGGGCAACCCGGGGAGCTGTTTTTT

d_call: .
clone_size: .
j_call: TRBJ2-2
v_call: TRBV5-1
cdr3_aa: CASSQRSDTGELFF
cdr3_nt: TGCGCCAGCAGCCAAAGGTCAGACACCGGGGAGCTGTTTTTT

d_call: .
clone_size: .
j_call: TRBJ2-5
v_call: TRBV10-1
cdr3_aa: CASSERDRMETQYF
cdr3_nt: TGCGCCAGCAGTGAGAGGGATCGGATGGAGACCCAGTACTTC

d_call: TRBD1
clone_size: .
j_call: TRBJ1-2
v_call: TRBV24-1
cdr3_aa: CATSAVDRSYGYTF
cdr3_nt: TGTGCCACCAGTGCCGTGGACAGGAGCTATGGCTACACCTTC

d_call: TRBD2
clone_size: .
j_call: TRBJ2-5
v_call: TRBV7-9
cdr3_aa: CASSSAGLQETQYF
cdr3_nt: TGTGCCAGCAGCTCAGCGGGACTCCAAGAGACCCAGTACTTC

d_call: .
clone_size: few
j_call: TRBJ2-5
v_call: TRBV15
cdr3_aa: CATSRAGLGQETQYF
cdr3_nt: TGTGCCACCAGCAGGGCAGGGCTGGGCCAAGAGACCCAGTACTTC

d_call: TRBD1
clone_size: .
j_call: TRBJ2-5
v_call: TRBV28
cdr3_aa: CASSQLGTGETQYF
cdr3_nt: TGTGCCAGCAGTCAACTGGGGACAGGGGAGACCCAGTACTTC

d_call: TRBD2
clone_size: .
j_call: TRBJ2-3
v_call: TRBV19
cdr3_aa: CASALSGAGADTQYF
cdr3_nt: TGTGCCAGCGCCCTTTCCGGAGCGGGAGCAGATACGCAGTATTTT

d_call: TRBD1
clone_size: once
j_call: TRBJ1-5
v_call: TRBV10-3
cdr3_aa: CAIKGTGLGQPQHF
cdr3_nt: TGTGCCATCAAAGGGACAGGGCTTGGTCAGCCCCAGCATTTT

d_call: TRBD2
clone_size: .
j_call: TRBJ2-1
v_call: TRBV7-7
cdr3_aa: CASSLVGPGTSGRNEQFF
cdr3_nt: TGTGCTAGCAGCTTAGTCGGCCCCGGGACTAGCGGGAGGAATGAGCAGTTCTTC

d_call: .
clone_size: .
j_call: TRBJ1-5
v_call: TRBV6-6
cdr3_aa: CASEGIYGQPQHF
cdr3_nt: TGTGCCAGCGAGGGGATTTACGGACAGCCCCAGCATTTT

d_call: .
clone_size: .
j_call: TRBJ2-7
v_call: TRBV7-6
cdr3_aa: CASGIADSYEQYF
cdr3_nt: TGTGCCAGCGGAATAGCGGACTCCTACGAGCAGTACTTC

d_call: TRBD2
clone_size: .
j_call: TRBJ2-2
v_call: TRBV15
cdr3_aa: CATSSRAGVGTGELFF
cdr3_nt: TGTGCCACCAGCAGTCGAGCGGGAGTCGGCACCGGGGAGCTGTTTTTT

d_call: TRBD1
clone_size: .
j_call: TRBJ1-5
v_call: TRBV18
cdr3_aa: CARSTGDQPQHF
cdr3_nt: TGTGCCAGGTCCACAGGGGATCAGCCCCAGCATTTT

d_call: TRBD2
clone_size: .
j_call: TRBJ2-2
v_call: TRBV19
cdr3_aa: CASSFTGTSPGELFF
cdr3_nt: TGTGCCAGTAGTTTCACCGGGACTAGCCCCGGGGAGCTGTTTTTT

d_call: TRBD1
clone_size: .
j_call: TRBJ2-1
v_call: TRBV15
cdr3_aa: CATSRALTGTGRGNEQFF
cdr3_nt: TGTGCCACCAGCCGCGCTCTAACCGGGACAGGGAGGGGCAATGAGCAGTTCTTC

d_call: TRBD1
clone_size: .
j_call: TRBJ1-2
v_call: TRBV6-5
cdr3_aa: CASKGDSYGYTF
cdr3_nt: TGTGCCAGCAAAGGGGACAGCTATGGCTACACCTTC

d_call: .
clone_size: .
j_call: TRBJ2-7
v_call: TRBV12-3/TRBV12-4
cdr3_aa: CASSTRGEQYF
cdr3_nt: TGTGCCAGCAGCACGCGGGGCGAGCAGTACTTC

d_call: .
clone_size: .
j_call: TRBJ1-5
v_call: TRBV19
cdr3_aa: CARSGDQPQHF
cdr3_nt: TGTGCGAGATCAGGGGATCAGCCCCAGCATTTT